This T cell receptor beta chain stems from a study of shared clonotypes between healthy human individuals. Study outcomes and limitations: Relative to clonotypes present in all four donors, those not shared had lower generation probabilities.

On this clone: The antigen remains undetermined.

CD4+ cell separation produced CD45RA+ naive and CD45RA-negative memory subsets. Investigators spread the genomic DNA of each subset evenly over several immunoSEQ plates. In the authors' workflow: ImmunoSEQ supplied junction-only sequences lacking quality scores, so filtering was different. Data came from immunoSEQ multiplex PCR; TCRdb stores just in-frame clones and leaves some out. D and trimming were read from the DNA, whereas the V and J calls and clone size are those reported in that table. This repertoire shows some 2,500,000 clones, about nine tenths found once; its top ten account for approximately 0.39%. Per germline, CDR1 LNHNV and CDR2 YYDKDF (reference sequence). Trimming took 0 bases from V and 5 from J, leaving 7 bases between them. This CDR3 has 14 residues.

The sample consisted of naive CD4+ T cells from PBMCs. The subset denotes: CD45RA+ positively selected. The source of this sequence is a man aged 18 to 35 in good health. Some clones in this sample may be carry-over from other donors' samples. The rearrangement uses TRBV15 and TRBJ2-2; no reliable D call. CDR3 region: CATSRDFETGELFF. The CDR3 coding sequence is TGTGCCACCAGCAGAGATTTCGAAACCGGGGAGCTGTTTTTT.